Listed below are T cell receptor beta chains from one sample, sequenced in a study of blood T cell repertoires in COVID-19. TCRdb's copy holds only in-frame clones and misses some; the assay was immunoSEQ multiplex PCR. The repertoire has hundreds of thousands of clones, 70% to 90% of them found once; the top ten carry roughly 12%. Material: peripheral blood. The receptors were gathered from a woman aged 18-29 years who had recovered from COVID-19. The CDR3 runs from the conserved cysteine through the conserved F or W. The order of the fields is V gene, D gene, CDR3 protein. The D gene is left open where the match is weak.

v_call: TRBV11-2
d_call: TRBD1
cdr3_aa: CASSSNRDRGQYF

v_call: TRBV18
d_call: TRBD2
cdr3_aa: CASSSTSGSSDTQYF

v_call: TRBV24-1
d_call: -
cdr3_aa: CATSDPSRYGYTF

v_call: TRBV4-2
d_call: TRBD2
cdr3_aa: CASSQDRTSGSDTQYF

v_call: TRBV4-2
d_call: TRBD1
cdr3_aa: CASSQEIYRTGRQPQHF

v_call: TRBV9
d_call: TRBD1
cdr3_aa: CASSDGTGGRTGYGYTF

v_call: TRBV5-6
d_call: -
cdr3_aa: CASSLGRSTDTQYF

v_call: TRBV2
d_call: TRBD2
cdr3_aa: CASVPRLAGAVNEQFF

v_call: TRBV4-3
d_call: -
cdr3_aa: CASSQEPGEHTEAFF

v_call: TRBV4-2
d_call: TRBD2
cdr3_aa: CASSYDSGSSYEQYF

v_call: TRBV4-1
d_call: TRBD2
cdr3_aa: CASSRSGLAGGPHNEQFF

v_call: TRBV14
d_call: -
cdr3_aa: CASSESLSDTEAFF

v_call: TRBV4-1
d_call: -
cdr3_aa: CASSQVPRRLPSYNEQFF

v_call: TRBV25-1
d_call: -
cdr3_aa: CASSPSPLGAPGDYGYTF

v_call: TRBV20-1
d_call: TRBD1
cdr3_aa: CSASTGQGFNQPQHF

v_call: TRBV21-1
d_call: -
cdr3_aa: CASSTGAGYTF

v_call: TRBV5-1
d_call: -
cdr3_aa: CATRGARGTDTQYF

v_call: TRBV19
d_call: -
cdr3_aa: CASSIGSRQPQHF

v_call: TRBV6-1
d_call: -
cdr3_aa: CASSEAYSLNTIYF

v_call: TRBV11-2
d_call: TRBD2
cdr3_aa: CASSQRTSGIFYEQYF

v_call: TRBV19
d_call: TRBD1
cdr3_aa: CASSTGTGGGTEAFF

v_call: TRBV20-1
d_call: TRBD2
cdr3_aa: CSASKAGGYNEQFF

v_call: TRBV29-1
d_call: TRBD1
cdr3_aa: CSVDPLQWTGYTF